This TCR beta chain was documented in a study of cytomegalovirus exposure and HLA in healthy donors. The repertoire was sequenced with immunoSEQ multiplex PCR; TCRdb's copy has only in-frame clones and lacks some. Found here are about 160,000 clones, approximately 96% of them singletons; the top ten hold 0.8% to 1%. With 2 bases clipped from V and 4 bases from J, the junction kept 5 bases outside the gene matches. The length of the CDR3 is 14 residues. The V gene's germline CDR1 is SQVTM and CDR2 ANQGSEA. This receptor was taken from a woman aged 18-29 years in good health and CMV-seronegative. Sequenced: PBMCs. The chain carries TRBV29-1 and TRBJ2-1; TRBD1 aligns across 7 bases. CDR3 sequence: CSVENRGFYNEQFF. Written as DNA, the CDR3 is TGCAGCGTTGAAAACAGGGGTTTTTACAATGAGCAGTTCTTC.